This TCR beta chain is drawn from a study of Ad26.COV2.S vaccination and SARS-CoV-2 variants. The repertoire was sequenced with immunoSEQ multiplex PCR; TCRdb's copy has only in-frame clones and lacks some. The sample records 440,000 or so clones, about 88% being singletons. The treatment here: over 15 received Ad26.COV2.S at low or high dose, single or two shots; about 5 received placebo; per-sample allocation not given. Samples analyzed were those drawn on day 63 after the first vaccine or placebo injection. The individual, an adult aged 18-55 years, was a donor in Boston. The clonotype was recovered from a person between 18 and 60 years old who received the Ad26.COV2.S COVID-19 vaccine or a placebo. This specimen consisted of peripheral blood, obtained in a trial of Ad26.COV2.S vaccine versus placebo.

CDR3 loop: CASSLQGNEQFF. The CDR3 coding sequence is TGTGCCAGCAGCTTGCAAGGGAATGAGCAGTTCTTC. The chain uses TRBV7-2 and TRBJ2-1; D remains unclear. CDR1 is SGHTA, CDR2 FQGNSA, per germline. The CDR3 sequence is 12 residues long. The germline V and J ends were trimmed by 3 bases and 7 bases, with 7 bases remaining between them. Combining the CDR3 with reference TRBV7-2 and TRBJ2-1 gives the whole variable domain GAGVSQSPSNKVTEKGKDVELRCDPISGHTALYWYRQSLGQGLEFLIYFQGNSAPDKSGLPSDRFSAERTGGSVSTLTIQRTQQEDSAVYLCASSLQGNEQFFGPGTRLTVL.